The next 30 T cell receptor beta chains were all read from a single sample in a study of OX40 agonist ivuxolimab in advanced cancers. Sequencing was performed with immunoSEQ multiplex PCR; in TCRdb, only in-frame clones are kept and a portion is missing. This sample yields 82,000 or so clones, of which 80% to 95% are seen a single time; about 0.63% belongs to the top ten. The sample was CD4+ or CD8+ T cells sorted from blood, taken in a trial of the OX40 agonist ivuxolimab. Receptors originate from an adult with an advanced solid tumor such as melanoma, head and neck, liver or kidney cancer.

The chain couples TRBV19 to TRBJ1-3; D gene uncertain. CDR3 length: 12 residues. Trimming cost V 6 bases and J 2 bases, with 5 bases left between them. Germline-derived CDR1 and CDR2 are LNHDA and SQIVND (reference sequence). This chain's CDR3 is CASRLAGNTIYF. Here the CDR3 DNA reads TGTGCCAGTAGGTTGGCTGGAAACACCATATATTTT.

The chain is built from TRBV2 and TRBJ2-2, with D perhaps TRBD1 or TRBD2 (5 bases each). The CDR3 covers 15 residues. Germline CDR1 reads SNHLY; CDR2 reads FYNNEI. Trimming left V 2 bases short and J 4 bases short, with 11 bases between. Here the CDR3 DNA reads TGTGCCAGCAGTGAATCTTTTGGGGGCACCGGGGAGCTGTTTTTT. Amino acid sequence: CASSESFGGTGELFF.

This chain uses TRBV27 with TRBJ1-6; D is unclear. CDR3 length: 13 amino acids. The germline V gene has CDR1 MNHEY and CDR2 SMNVEV (reference sequence). Trimming removed 6 bases at V and 3 bases at J, with 6 bases between. The CDR3 is CASRVVYNSPLHF. Written as DNA, the CDR3 is TGTGCCAGCAGAGTCGTCTATAATTCACCCCTCCACTTT.

The CDR3 bases are TGTGCCAGCAGGGCCCGGGACAGGAGATACAATGAGCAGTTCTTC. Amino acid sequence: CASRARDRRYNEQFF. The chain links TRBV2 to TRBJ2-1, with 8 bases identical to TRBD1. V lost 6 bases and J lost 4; bases outside the gene matches: 8. The CDR3 extends over 15 amino acids. Looked up from germline, CDR1 is SNHLY and CDR2 is FYNNEI.

In this sample, this clone turned up a few times. The chain is built from TRBV30 and TRBJ2-2; D tentatively reads TRBD1 or TRBD2 (6 bases each). CDR3 length: 15 residues. Per the germline V gene, CDR1 is GTSNPN and CDR2 is SVGIG (reference sequence). Trimming took off 0 bases at V and 2 bases at J, with 10 bases between the two ends. The CDR3 DNA follows: TGTGCCTGGAGTGTGGGGGGCGCAAACACCGGGGAGCTGTTTTTT. It yields the protein CAWSVGGANTGELFF.

The chain recombines TRBV4-2 with TRBJ2-7; TRBD2 agrees at 15 bases. From germline, CDR1 is LGHNA and CDR2 YNFKEQ. CDR3 length: 18 residues. J gave up 0 bases and V 3 bases, and 6 bases lay outside the gene matches. The CDR3 nucleotides are TGTGCCAGCAGCCAGGCGGGACTAGCGGGAGGCGTCTCCTACGAGCAGTACTTC. This codes for CASSQAGLAGGVSYEQYF.

This sequence joins TRBV5-1 and TRBJ1-1; 11 positions agree with TRBD1. CDR3 length: 14 residues. V was pared by 5 bases and J by 4 bases, with 4 bases of the junction left unmatched. CDR1 SGHRS and CDR2 YFSETQ come from the germline V gene. The CDR3 region has the DNA TGCGCCAGCAGATCGGGACAGGGGGGCACTGAAGCTTTCTTT. This translates into CASRSGQGGTEAFF. Looking up the rest from reference TRBV5-1 and TRBJ1-1 gives the full variable domain: KAGVTQTPRYLIKTRGQQVTLSCSPISGHRSVSWYQQTPGQGLQFLFEYFSETQRNKGNFPGRFSGRQFSNSRSEMNVSTLELGDSALYLCASRSGQGGTEAFFGQGTRLTVV.

CDR3 amino acids: CASSVRRDRGHEQYF. Written as DNA, the CDR3 is TGTGCCAGCAGTGTTAGACGGGACAGGGGGCACGAGCAGTACTTC. The chain links TRBV6-1 to TRBJ2-7; 12 nucleotides agree with TRBD1. The CDR3 extends over 15 amino acids. In germline, CDR1 is MNHNS, CDR2 SASEGT. V trimming: 4 bases; J trimming: 5 bases; junction bases outside the gene matches: 6.

V is TRBV25-1 and J is TRBJ1-5, with a possible D match to TRBD1 (5 bases). Germline CDR1 is MGHDK and CDR2 is SYGVNS. The CDR3 runs to 14 residues. The V and J ends lost 1 base and 3 bases respectively, with 7 bases between them. The CDR3 coding sequence is TGTGCCAGCAGTGAATCAGGGTCCAATCAGCCCCAGCATTTT. Amino acid sequence: CASSESGSNQPQHF.

CDR3 DNA sequence: TGTGCCAGCAGTGAAGTCGACAGGCCGGCCTATGGCTACACCTTC. It encodes CASSEVDRPAYGYTF. The gene calls are TRBV6-1 and TRBJ1-2; D perhaps matches TRBD1 (6 bases). The length of the CDR3 is 15 residues. The germline V gene encodes CDR1 MNHNS and CDR2 SASEGT. V was trimmed by 1 base and J by 4 bases, leaving 13 bases between them.

The rearrangement uses TRBV6-5 and TRBJ2-7, with 10 bases matching TRBD1. Germline loops: CDR1 MNHEY, CDR2 SVGAGI. V dropped 4 bases and J dropped 4; count of bases not matched to a gene: 4. The CDR3 consists of 14 residues. The CDR3 sequence: CASSSRQGAYEQYF. The CDR3 nucleotides are TGTGCCAGCAGTTCCCGACAGGGGGCGTACGAGCAGTACTTC.

This sequence joins TRBV9 and TRBJ1-2; a weak D match, TRBD1 (6 bases). The CDR3 is 13 residues long. Germline V gene lookup returns CDR1 SGDLS and CDR2 YYNGEE. Trimming took 4 bases from V and 8 from J, leaving 15 bases between them. CDR3 sequence: CASSSHRVGGYTF. The CDR3, as DNA: TGTGCCAGCAGCAGCCACAGGGTAGGGGGCTACACCTTC.

The chain uses TRBV18 and TRBJ2-5; no definite D call. Trimming left V 0 bases short and J 5 bases short, with 4 bases between. Germline CDR1 KGHSH, CDR2 LQKENI. The CDR3 spans 12 residues. This CDR3 reads CASSPPGETQYF. The CDR3 DNA reads as TGTGCCAGCTCACCACCCGGCGAGACCCAGTACTTC.

This clone was counted once. This rearrangement joins TRBV6-1 to TRBJ2-4, with 10 bases identical to TRBD2. Germline-derived CDR1 and CDR2 are MNHNS and SASEGT. The CDR3 totals 14 residues. V gave up 6 bases and J gave up 10 bases; unmatched junction bases: 9. The CDR3 sequence: CASSESSGGRIQYF. CDR3 DNA sequence: TGTGCCAGCAGCGAATCTAGCGGGGGTAGAATTCAGTACTTC.

This sequence joins TRBV5-1 and TRBJ2-3, with no clear D. The CDR3 length is 14 residues. Trimming took 0 bases from V and 2 from J, leaving 7 bases between them. CDR1 is SGHRS and CDR2 is YFSETQ in the germline V gene. The CDR3 spells CASSLGPPTDTQYF. For the CDR3, the DNA is TGCGCCAGCAGCTTGGGACCCCCCACAGATACGCAGTATTTT.

This sequence joins TRBV29-1 and TRBJ2-7; D may match TRBD1 or TRBD2 (5 bases each). Trimming pared 6 bases from V and 3 bases from J, leaving 15 bases between. Germline loops: CDR1 SQVTM, CDR2 ANQGSEA. The CDR3 sequence is 13 residues long. The CDR3 DNA follows: TGCAGCGTGGCCGAGGGGCTGAGCTACGAGCAGTACTTC. It translates to CSVAEGLSYEQYF.

The CDR3 reads CASSLGLAESTDTQYF. The CDR3 DNA reads as TGTGCCAGCAGCCTTGGACTAGCGGAAAGCACAGATACGCAGTATTTT. The V call is TRBV11-3, the J call TRBJ2-3; TRBD2 agrees at 10 bases. V was pared by 5 bases and J by 0 bases, with 5 bases of the junction left unmatched. Per germline, CDR1 SGHNT and CDR2 YENEEA. The CDR3 is made up of 16 amino acids.

This chain joins TRBV9 and TRBJ1-2; 8 nucleotides align to TRBD1. Germline assignment: CDR1 SGDLS and CDR2 YYNGEE. With V trimmed by 0 bases and J by 1 base, 2 bases remained unmatched. The CDR3 runs to 15 residues. The CDR3, as DNA: TGTGCCAGCAGCGTAGGAACAGGGGGTAACTATGGCTACACCTTC. This sequence encodes CASSVGTGGNYGYTF.

This chain joins TRBV7-9 and TRBJ2-1; a possible D gene is TRBD1 (5 bases). The V end was cut by 1 base, the J end by 2 bases, with 12 bases between. The CDR3 is 16 residues long. Per germline, CDR1 SEHNR and CDR2 FQNEAQ (reference sequence). DNA for the CDR3: TGTGCCAGCAGCTTAGGGTTCAGGGTGGCCTACAATGAGCAGTTCTTC. Its protein product is CASSLGFRVAYNEQFF.

This chain connects TRBV25-1 to TRBJ2-5, with TRBD2 matching over 8 bases. The V gene end was trimmed by 1 base and the J gene end by 4 bases; junction bases not matched to a gene: 8. In germline, CDR1 is MGHDK, CDR2 SYGVNS. This CDR3 spans 16 amino acids. CDR3 coding DNA: TGTGCCAGCAGTGAATTCGGGGGACTAGATGGAGAGACCCAGTACTTC. Translated, it gives CASSEFGGLDGETQYF.

This chain joins TRBV9 and TRBJ2-3; 8 bases line up with TRBD2. Germline V gives CDR1 SGDLS, CDR2 YYNGEE. This CDR3 has 17 amino acids. Losses at the gene ends were 0 bases for V and 6 bases for J; bases not matched to a gene: 12. The CDR3 bases are TGTGCCAGCAGCGTAGGGGAGGCTAGCGGGTTGCCGGATACGCAGTATTTT. Its protein is CASSVGEASGLPDTQYF.

This clone was counted between two and nine times. The rearrangement uses TRBV6-1 and TRBJ1-4; D gene unclear. This CDR3 comprises 13 residues. Trimming stripped 3 bases from V and 8 bases from J, with 10 bases between. Germline V gene sequence: CDR1 MNHNS, CDR2 SASEGT. The CDR3 is CASSDRLPEKLFF. The CDR3 DNA sequence: TGTGCCAGCAGTGACCGACTCCCGGAAAAACTGTTTTTT.

This chain links TRBV19 with TRBJ1-5; maybe TRBD1 (5 bases). Germline lookup yields CDR1 LNHDA and CDR2 SQIVND (reference sequence). The CDR3 totals 15 residues. V was clipped by 0 bases and J by 2 bases, with 8 bases between them. Here the CDR3 DNA reads TGTGCCAGTAGTATAGAGGGGGGACGCAATCAGCCCCAGCATTTT. It is translated as CASSIEGGRNQPQHF.

The chain couples TRBV29-1 to TRBJ1-1; maybe TRBD1 (6 bases). V was clipped by 6 bases and J by 5 bases, with 16 bases between them. The CDR3 runs to 13 residues. Germline assignment: CDR1 SQVTM and CDR2 ANQGSEA. CDR3 in DNA: TGCAGCGTGCGCAGGGGAGGGAATACTGAAGCTTTCTTT. This encodes CSVRRGGNTEAFF.

J is TRBJ2-7 and V is TRBV5-1; 8 positions agree with TRBD1. Germline V gene data show CDR1 as SGHRS and CDR2 as YFSETQ. V dropped 4 bases and J dropped 6; count of bases not matched to a gene: 6. The CDR3 has 13 amino acids. The CDR3 region has the DNA TGCGCCAGCAGCGTACAGGGGGAAGGCGAGCAGTACTTC. This codes for CASSVQGEGEQYF.

The V and J genes are TRBV5-1 and TRBJ1-2, with TRBD1 matching over 11 bases. Germline loops: CDR1 SGHRS, CDR2 YFSETQ. This CDR3 is built from 14 residues. The junction had 6 bases not matched to a gene; V was cut back by 3 bases and J by 8 bases. The CDR3 protein is CASSWTGGNGGYTF. In nucleotides, the CDR3 is TGCGCCAGCAGCTGGACAGGGGGCAATGGAGGCTACACCTTC.

The chain employs TRBV4-2 and TRBJ2-1, with 7 bases matching TRBD2. The V gene end was trimmed by 1 base and the J gene end by 2 bases; junction bases not matched to a gene: 8. CDR1 is LGHNA and CDR2 is YNFKEQ in the germline V gene. CDR3 length: 17 amino acids. The CDR3 sequence is CASSQVMSGTPYNEQFF. CDR3 sequence (DNA): TGTGCCAGCAGCCAAGTAATGAGCGGGACCCCCTACAATGAGCAGTTCTTC.

The chain has TRBV6-5 and TRBJ2-3; D might be TRBD1 (6 bases). Germline loops: CDR1 MNHEY, CDR2 SVGAGI. The CDR3 has 13 residues. Trimming removed 6 bases from V and 9 bases from J, with 16 bases in between. In DNA, the CDR3 is TGTGCCAGCAGCCAGAACAGGGTAGGGACGCAGTATTTT. This encodes CASSQNRVGTQYF.

This rearrangement joins TRBV5-1 to TRBJ2-3; TRBD2 agrees at 7 bases. The CDR3 totals 19 residues. V lost 2 bases to trimming and J lost 0 bases; unmatched junction nucleotides: 15. CDR1 and CDR2 from the germline V gene are SGHRS and YFSETQ. The CDR3 DNA reads as TGCGCCAGCAGCTTTAGCGGGCTGACTCCGGGGTCTAGCACAGATACGCAGTATTTT. It yields the protein CASSFSGLTPGSSTDTQYF.

J is TRBJ1-2 and V is TRBV2; 11 positions agree with TRBD1. Per germline, CDR1 SNHLY and CDR2 FYNNEI. With 7 bases clipped from V and 8 bases from J, the junction kept 12 bases outside the gene matches. The CDR3 is made up of 15 amino acids. The CDR3 DNA is TGTGCCAGCATCATGGACAGGGGGCGCCCGGGAGGCTACACCTTC. Translation: CASIMDRGRPGGYTF.